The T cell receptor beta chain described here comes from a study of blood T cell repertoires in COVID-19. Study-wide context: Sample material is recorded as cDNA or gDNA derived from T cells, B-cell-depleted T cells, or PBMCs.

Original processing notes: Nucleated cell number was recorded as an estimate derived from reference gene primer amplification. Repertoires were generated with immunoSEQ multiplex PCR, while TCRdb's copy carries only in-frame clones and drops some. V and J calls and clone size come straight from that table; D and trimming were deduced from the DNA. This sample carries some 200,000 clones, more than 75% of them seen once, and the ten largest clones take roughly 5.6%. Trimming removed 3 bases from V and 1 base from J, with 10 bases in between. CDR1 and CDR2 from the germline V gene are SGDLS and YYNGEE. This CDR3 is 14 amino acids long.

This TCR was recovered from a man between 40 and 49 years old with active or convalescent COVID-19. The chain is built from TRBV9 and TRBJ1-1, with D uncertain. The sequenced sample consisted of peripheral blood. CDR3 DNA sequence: TGTGCCAGCAGCGCTAACCTTGGGAACACTGAAGCTTTCTTT. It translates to CASSANLGNTEAFF.